This paragraph covers one TCR beta chain sequence. The antigen remains unidentified. The record originates from a study of STAT5B mutations in CD4+ large granular lymphocyte leukemia. Study-level findings and limits: Without putative leukemic clones, patient CD4-sorted repertoires remained more clonal than healthy CD4+ repertoires. Compared with healthy controls (2/35), patient top clones favored TRBV06 (8/27).

This was a survey-level run. Assay: immunoSEQ multiplex PCR; the TCRdb copy retains only in-frame clones and omits some. The repertoire includes more than 25,000 clones, approximately 80% of them detected once, and under 1.2% sits in the top ten. The CDR3 extends over 17 amino acids. Germline CDR1 KGHSH, CDR2 LQKENI. V lost 2 bases and J 7 bases, leaving 21 bases between the germline ends. The material sequenced was CD4+ T cells from blood buffy coats. The V call is TRBV18, the J call TRBJ2-1; D perhaps matches TRBD2 (6 bases). The clonotype was recovered from a human donor in good health. The CDR3 reads CASSPSTGSRAGNEQFF. DNA of the CDR3: TGTGCCAGCTCACCATCGACCGGGAGCCGGGCCGGGAATGAGCAGTTCTTC.